The 17 T cell receptor beta chains reported below all come from one sample, sequenced in a study of T cells in women clearing cervical HPV infection. Sequencing used immunoSEQ multiplex PCR; TCRdb keeps in-frame clones, though not all of them. The sample has 25,000 to 35,000 clones. Material: blood buffy coat. These receptors originate from a woman between 18 and 70 years old with a cervical HPV16 infection that either progressed to CIN3+ or cleared (not recorded which).

Comment on this clone: Sequencing ends 3 residues short of the CDR3 end; the germline J gene provides the rest. V and J are TRBV27 and TRBJ2-5; 7 bases line up with TRBD2. J lost 5 bases, V lost 6 bases, and 3 bases had no gene match. The CDR3 loop spans 12 amino acids. The V gene's germline CDR1 is MNHEY and CDR2 SMNVEV (reference sequence). The CDR3 sequence is CASSRSGETQYF. The DNA read from the CDR3 is TGTGCCAGCAGCCGTAGCGGGGAGACC.

In regard to this clone: The read gets to within 3 residues of the CDR3 end, and the germline J gene fills in the rest. This sequence joins TRBV20-1 and TRBJ2-1, with 10 bases lining up with TRBD1. CDR3 length: 14 amino acids. In germline, CDR1 is DFQATT, CDR2 SNEGSKA (reference sequence). V trimming: 3 bases; J trimming: 3 bases; junction bases outside the gene matches: 2. CDR3 bases read: TGCAGTGCTAGCTGGGACAGGGGCTACAATGAG. Translated: CSASWDRGYNE. The whole CDR3 protein is CSASWDRGYNEQFF.

About this clone itself: The read ends 3 residues early relative to the CDR3; the germline J gene fills the gap. V usage is TRBV27 and J usage is TRBJ1-4; 9 positions agree with TRBD1. CDR3 length: 16 residues. Trimming took 5 bases from V and 8 from J; bases not matched to a gene: 12. The germline CDR1 and CDR2 sequences are MNHEY and SMNVEV (reference sequence). The sequenced CDR3 bases are TGTGCCAGCAGTCCGGGGAAGGACAGGGGAGAAGAAAAA. Translated: CASSPGKDRGEEK. The whole CDR3 reads CASSPGKDRGEEKLFF.

Note on this clone: With the read ending 3 residues before the CDR3 end, the germline J gene is used to fill in that end. V usage is TRBV10-2 and J usage is TRBJ1-3; D is perhaps TRBD1 (6 bases). The V end lost 6 bases, the J end lost 5 bases, and 14 bases lay between the germline ends. The CDR3 length is 14 residues. Germline loops: CDR1 WSHSY, CDR2 SAAADI. The CDR3 DNA, read in part, is TGCGCCAGCAGCCAGGACAGAGGTAGAAACACC. Translation gives CASSQDRGRNT. The full CDR3 is CASSQDRGRNTIYF.

Regarding this clone: The CDR3 is cut off 3 residues early in the read; its end comes from the germline J gene. The genes are TRBV28 and TRBJ2-1; TRBD2 agrees at 7 bases. This CDR3 has 15 amino acids. Looked up from germline, CDR1 is MDHEN and CDR2 is SYDVKM. J lost 5 bases, V lost 5 bases, and 9 bases had no gene match. The sequenced part of the CDR3 DNA is TGTGCCAGCAGTACCCTGGGGGGGTACAACAATGAG. Its translation is CASSTLGGYNNE. The complete CDR3 reads CASSTLGGYNNEQFF.

The chain's CDR3 is CASTQGEGTDTQYF. The CDR3 bases that were read are TGTGCCAGTACCCAGGGGGAGGGCACAGATACG. The rearrangement joins TRBV19 to TRBJ2-3, with D perhaps matching TRBD1 (7 bases). The read stops 3 residues short of the end of the CDR3; the missing end is completed from the germline J gene. This CDR3 has 14 amino acids. Trimming left V 7 bases short and J 1 base short, with 12 bases between. Germline values: CDR1 LNHDA, CDR2 SQIVND (reference sequence).

About this clone: The read is 3 residues too short to cover the CDR3 end, so that end is filled in from the germline J gene. The chain is built from TRBV28 and TRBJ1-6, with D perhaps matching TRBD1 (5 bases). The CDR3 contains 13 residues. CDR1 and CDR2 from the germline V gene are MDHEN and SYDVKM. With 11 bases removed from V and 8 bases from J, the gap between germline ends came to 16 bases. The CDR3 protein is CAVPGTDDSPLHF. CDR3 DNA (partial): TGTGCCGTCCCCGGGACTGATGATTCACCC.

With regard to this clone: The read comes to an end 3 residues before the CDR3 does, leaving the germline J gene to fill in the end. This chain joins TRBV19 and TRBJ1-5; D gene ambiguous. Germline CDR1 and CDR2: LNHDA and SQIVND (reference sequence). The ends were cut back, 5 bases at V and 3 bases at J, with 17 bases in the middle. The CDR3 is 16 residues long. CDR3 bases read: TGTGCCAGTAGTGAGATCTTGCGGCACGCCAATCAGCCC. Its protein product is CASSEILRHANQP. The full CDR3 reads CASSEILRHANQPQHF.

Concerning this clone itself: From the germline J gene comes the end of the CDR3, since the read stops 3 residues before it. The gene calls are TRBV12-3 or TRBV12-4 and TRBJ1-5; 7 nucleotides agree with TRBD1. This CDR3 is built from 14 residues. The V gene end was trimmed by 7 bases and the J gene end by 4 bases; junction bases not matched to a gene: 7. CDR3 DNA, as far as it was read: TGTGCCAGCACCATACAGGGGCGAAATCAGCCC. Translating gives CASTIQGRNQP. In full, the CDR3 is CASTIQGRNQPQHF.

About this clone: The read ends 3 residues before the CDR3 terminus; that terminus is restored from the germline J gene. The chain is built from TRBV6-1 and TRBJ1-5, with 11 nucleotides matching TRBD1. V shed 2 bases and J 7 bases; nucleotides not matched to a gene: 4. Germline V lookup: CDR1 MNHNS, CDR2 SASEGT. This CDR3 has 15 amino acids. CDR3 residues: CASSEFGTGGQPQHF. The CDR3 bases that were read are TGTGCCAGCAGTGAATTCGGGACAGGGGGACAGCCC.

A note on this clone: The read finishes 3 residues shy of the CDR3 end, and the germline J gene is used to complete it. V is TRBV2 and J is TRBJ1-5; TRBD1 agrees at 7 bases. Trimming cost V 1 base and J 5 bases; bases outside gene matches: 11. The CDR3 runs to 17 residues. Germline V CDR1 and CDR2: SNHLY, FYNNEI. The sequenced CDR3 bases are TGTGCCAGCAGTGAAGTCGACGTATGGGGGACAGATCAGCCC. Protein product: CASSEVDVWGTDQP. The whole CDR3 sequence is CASSEVDVWGTDQPQHF.

In the case of this clone: With the read ending 3 residues before the CDR3 end, the germline J gene is used to fill in that end. This rearrangement joins TRBV11-2 to TRBJ1-1; tentatively, D is TRBD1 (5 bases). The CDR3 sequence is 13 residues long. CDR1 is SGHAT and CDR2 is FQNNGV in the germline V gene. The V gene lost 5 bases and the J gene lost 0 bases, with 7 bases spanning the gap. The CDR3 loop reads CASSLQVNTEAFF. CDR3 bases read: TGTGCCAGCAGCCTACAGGTGAACACTGAA.

To note about this clone: The missing CDR3 end, 3 residues past where the read stops, is filled in from the germline J gene. This chain connects TRBV5-6 to TRBJ2-1; TRBD2 agrees at 10 bases. Unmatched junction bases numbered 5, after V lost 2 bases and J lost 6 bases. The germline V gene has CDR1 SGHDT and CDR2 YYEEEE. This CDR3 contains 15 residues. The DNA read from the CDR3 is TGTGCCAGCAGCTTCGGACTAGCGGCAAGCAATGAG. It translates to CASSFGLAASNE. The full-length CDR3 reads as CASSFGLAASNEQFF.

About this clone: The CDR3 end lies 3 residues beyond the end of the read and is filled in from the germline J gene. This sequence joins TRBV29-1 and TRBJ1-2; the match to TRBD1 covers 8 bases. There are 13 residues in the CDR3. The germline gives CDR1 SQVTM, CDR2 ANQGSEA. After removal of 8 bases from V and 3 bases from J, the junction contained 8 bases not matched to a gene. This CDR3 is CSTGTGKDYGYTF. The CDR3 DNA, read in part, is TGCAGCACGGGGACAGGAAAGGACTATGGC.

Of note for this clone: Read data end 3 residues before the CDR3 end; the end is taken from the germline J gene. The chain has TRBV12-3 or TRBV12-4 and TRBJ2-3; perhaps TRBD1 as D (5 bases). Trimming pared 7 bases from V and 0 bases from J, leaving 11 bases between. The CDR3 totals 14 residues. The part of the CDR3 DNA that was read is TGTGCCAGCACCCAGACAGAGAGCACAGATACG. It translates to CASTQTESTDT. The full CDR3 sequence reads CASTQTESTDTQYF.

As regards this clone: The CDR3 extends 3 residues past the end of the read, so its final part is completed from the germline J gene. This chain joins TRBV10-3 and TRBJ2-1, with 12 bases aligning to TRBD2. V was clipped by 3 bases and J by 5 bases; unmatched bases: 8. The CDR3 is made up of 17 amino acids. Germline V lookup: CDR1 ENHRY, CDR2 SYGVKD. Here the CDR3 reads CAISDRLAGVANNEQFF. The sequenced CDR3 bases are TGTGCCATCAGTGATCGACTAGCGGGAGTGGCTAACAATGAG.

Concerning this clone itself: The read halts 3 residues ahead of the CDR3 end, with the missing end drawn from the germline J gene. The genes are TRBV7-2 and TRBJ1-1; 9 nucleotides align to TRBD1. Germline CDR1 is SGHTA and CDR2 is FQGNSA. CDR3 length equals 13 residues. CDR3 DNA, as far as it was read: TGTGCCAGCAGACGAACAGGGGGCCTTGAG. Protein: CASRRTGGLE. The CDR3 reads in full as CASRRTGGLEAFF.